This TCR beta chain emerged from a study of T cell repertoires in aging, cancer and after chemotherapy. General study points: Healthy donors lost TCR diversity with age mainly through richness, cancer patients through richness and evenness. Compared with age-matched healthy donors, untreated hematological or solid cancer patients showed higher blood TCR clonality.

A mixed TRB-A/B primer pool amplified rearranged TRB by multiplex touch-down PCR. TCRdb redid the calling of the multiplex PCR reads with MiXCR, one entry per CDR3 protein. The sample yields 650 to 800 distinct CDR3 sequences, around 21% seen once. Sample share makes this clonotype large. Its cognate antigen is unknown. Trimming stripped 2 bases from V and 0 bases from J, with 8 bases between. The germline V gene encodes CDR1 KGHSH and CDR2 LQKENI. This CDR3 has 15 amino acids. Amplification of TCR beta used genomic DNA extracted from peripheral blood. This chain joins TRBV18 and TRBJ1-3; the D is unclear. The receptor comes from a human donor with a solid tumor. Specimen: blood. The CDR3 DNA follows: TGTGCCAGCTCACCAGAATCAGCCTCTGGAAACACCATATATTTT. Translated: CASSPESASGNTIYF.